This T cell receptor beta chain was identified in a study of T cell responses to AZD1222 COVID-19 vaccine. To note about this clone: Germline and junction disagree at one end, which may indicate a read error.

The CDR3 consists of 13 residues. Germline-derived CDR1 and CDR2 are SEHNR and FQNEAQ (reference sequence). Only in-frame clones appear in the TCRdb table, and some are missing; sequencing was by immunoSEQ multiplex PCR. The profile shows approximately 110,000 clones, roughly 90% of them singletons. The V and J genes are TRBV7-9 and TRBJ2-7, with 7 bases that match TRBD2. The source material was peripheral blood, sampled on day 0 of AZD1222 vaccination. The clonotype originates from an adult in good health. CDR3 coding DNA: TGTGCCAGCAGCATAGCGGGCAGTGGCGAGCAGTACTTC. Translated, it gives CASSIAGSGEQYF. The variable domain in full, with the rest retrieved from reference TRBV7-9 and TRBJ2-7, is DTGVSQNPRHKITKRGQNVTFRCDPISEHNRLYWYRQTLGQGPEFLTYFQNEAQLEKSRLLSDRFSAERPKGSFSTLEIQRTEQGDSAMYLCASSIAGSGEQYFGPGTRLTVT.